This T cell receptor (beta chain) was identified in a study of CD8+CD57+ T cells in acquired aplastic anemia. General study findings and limits: With respect to CD8+ Simpson's diversity, patients and controls did not differ significantly. About 27 CD8+ CDR3 sequences were shared between patients and controls.

This clonotype was observed a handful of times. The target antigen is unknown. CDR1 is SQVTM and CDR2 is ANQGSEA in the germline V gene. V lost 3 bases to trimming and J lost 6 bases; unmatched junction nucleotides: 5. This CDR3 is 13 amino acids long. CDR3 and TCR beta VDJ profiling relied on genomic DNA as the template. TCRdb itself ran the reads through MiXCR, one entry per CDR3 protein. In the table there are some 220,000 distinct CDR3 sequences, about 37% of which are singletons. This receptor was taken from a human donor in good health, serving as a control. Sequencing was carried out using sorted CD4+, CD8+, or CD8+CD57+ T cells (not recorded which) from PBMCs. The chain carries TRBV29-1 and TRBJ2-1, with 7 bases lining up with TRBD2. The CDR3 sequence: CSVERQRGNEQFF. DNA for the CDR3: TGCAGCGTTGAGAGGCAGCGGGGCAATGAGCAGTTCTTC.